A single T cell receptor (beta chain) is shown here with its context. These data come from a study of blood T cell repertoires in COVID-19. Turning to the study itself: In each case, the material was cDNA or gDNA derived from T cells, B-cell-depleted T cells, or PBMCs.

Germline values: CDR1 SGHTA, CDR2 FQGNSA. This CDR3 has 16 amino acids. Trimming pared 3 bases from V and 4 bases from J, leaving 17 bases between. Source study methods: Nucleated cell number was recorded as an estimate derived from reference gene primer amplification. Assay used: immunoSEQ multiplex PCR; TCRdb lists only in-frame clones, some missing. V and J calls and clone size are given by that table; D and trimming were obtained from the DNA. The data hold about 200,000 clones, with 88% observed a single time. J is TRBJ2-3 and V is TRBV7-2, with D perhaps matching TRBD2 (7 bases). The sequence was obtained from a man in his forties or fifties with active or convalescent COVID-19. The sample taken for sequencing was peripheral blood. The CDR3 region has the DNA TGTGCCAGCAGCTTGGGGGGGCGCAAAGGCCCAGATACGCAGTATTTT. Its translation is CASSLGGRKGPDTQYF.